This T cell receptor (beta chain) emerged from a study of technical replicates of blood from four donors. CDR3 length equals 16 residues. V shed 5 bases and J 7 bases; nucleotides not matched to a gene: 15. CDR1 is SGHVS and CDR2 is FNYEAQ in the germline V gene. Sequencing was performed with immunoSEQ multiplex PCR; in TCRdb, only in-frame clones are kept and a portion is missing. Among some 67,000 clones listed, 95% to 98% were seen once. The chain uses TRBV7-6 and TRBJ2-7; TRBD2 matches 9 bases. Sequenced input: T cells isolated from PBMCs. This receptor was obtained from a human donor in good health. CDR3 coding DNA: TGTGCCAGCAGCGCCGAATCTAGCGGGGTTGCGTGGGAGCAGTACTTC. Its translation: CASSAESSGVAWEQYF.